These 28 T cell receptor beta chains were sequenced from one sample in a study of T cell responses to AZD1222 COVID-19 vaccine. The assay was immunoSEQ multiplex PCR, and TCRdb's table has in-frame clones only and misses some. The sample yields some 150,000 clones, 85% to 90% seen once. Sequencing used peripheral blood, obtained on day 0 of AZD1222 vaccination. These receptors came from an adult in good health.

The CDR3 protein is CASSQGTAELFF. DNA for the CDR3: TGTGCCAGCAGCCAGGGGACAGCTGAGCTGTTTTTT. The chain is built from TRBV7-3 and TRBJ2-2; TRBD1 agrees at 7 bases. CDR1 is SGHTA, CDR2 FQGTGA, per germline. This CDR3 has 12 amino acids. J gave up 11 bases and V 5 bases, and 5 bases lay outside the gene matches.

The V and J genes are TRBV24-1 and TRBJ1-5; TRBD1 matches at 8 bases. The CDR3 is made up of 14 amino acids. With V trimmed by 5 bases and J by 6 bases, 5 bases remained unmatched. CDR1 and CDR2 (germline): KGHDR, SFDVKD. CDR3 residues: CATSARTGSQPQHF. CDR3 coding DNA: TGTGCCACCAGTGCTCGGACAGGGAGTCAGCCCCAGCATTTT.

V gene TRBV7-2 combines with J gene TRBJ2-5; D gene ambiguous. The germline V gene has CDR1 SGHTA and CDR2 FQGNSA. Trimming cost V 1 base and J 2 bases, with 14 bases left between them. The CDR3 runs 16 residues. CDR3 sequence: CASSLVISAAQETQYF. As DNA, the CDR3 is TGTGCCAGCAGCTTAGTGATATCGGCCGCTCAAGAGACCCAGTACTTC.

The genes are TRBV7-3 and TRBJ2-3; 11 positions match TRBD2. Germline V gene sequence: CDR1 SGHTA, CDR2 FQGTGA. The V and J ends lost 5 bases and 3 bases, in that order; junction bases with no gene match: 7. CDR3 length equals 16 residues. The CDR3 bases are TGTGCCAGCAGCCATAGCGGGGGGGCAGAGACAGATACGCAGTATTTT. Its translation: CASSHSGGAETDTQYF.

The chain links TRBV28 to TRBJ1-2, with D maybe TRBD1 (6 bases). Germline CDR1 is MDHEN and CDR2 is SYDVKM. The V end was cut by 7 bases, the J end by 5 bases, with 23 bases between. The CDR3 is 16 amino acids. This CDR3 is CASNFRGRGLKYGYTF. CDR3 bases: TGTGCCAGCAATTTCCGGGGGCGAGGTTTAAAGTATGGCTACACCTTC.

This chain uses TRBV12-3 or TRBV12-4 with TRBJ2-4, with a possible D match to TRBD2 (7 bases). The V end was cut by 8 bases, the J end by 4 bases, with 12 bases between. CDR3 length: 13 amino acids. In DNA, the CDR3 is TGTGCCAGCTCGGGGGGCGCGAAAAACATTCAGTACTTC. This encodes CASSGGAKNIQYF.

The chain is built from TRBV30 and TRBJ1-2; weak D call: TRBD1 (6 bases). V dropped 4 bases and J dropped 6 bases, with 15 bases sitting between them. Per germline, CDR1 GTSNPN and CDR2 SVGIG (reference sequence). This CDR3 is built from 13 residues. CDR3 nucleotide sequence: TGTGCCTGGAAAGGCAGGGGACCCGATGGCTACACCTTC. The encoded protein is CAWKGRGPDGYTF.

This chain uses TRBV5-5 with TRBJ2-2, with unresolved D. Germline CDR1 SGHKS, CDR2 YYEKEE (reference sequence). The CDR3 spans 12 residues. Deletions cut 4 bases from V and 1 base from J, with 2 bases between. The CDR3 here is CASSKNTGELFF. The CDR3 nucleotides are TGTGCCAGCAGCAAGAACACCGGGGAGCTGTTTTTT.

The J gene is TRBJ1-3, the V gene TRBV7-6; D not resolved. The V gene's germline CDR1 is SGHVS and CDR2 FNYEAQ. The V gene lost 3 bases and the J gene lost 0 bases, with 9 bases spanning the gap. The CDR3 totals 15 residues. CDR3 in amino acids: CASSLGPFSGNTIYF. CDR3 sequence (DNA): TGTGCCAGCAGCTTGGGTCCCTTCTCTGGAAACACCATATATTTT.

J is TRBJ2-7 and V is TRBV28; TRBD1 matches 12 bases. Germline CDR1 MDHEN, CDR2 SYDVKM. CDR3 size: 15 residues. The trim removed 7 bases at V and 3 bases at J, leaving 7 bases unmatched. As DNA, the CDR3 is TGTGCCAGCACTGGACGGGACAGGGGGCTCTACGAGCAGTACTTC. Its protein is CASTGRDRGLYEQYF.

This clone was recorded once. V is TRBV6-2 or TRBV6-3 and J is TRBJ2-2; TRBD1 matches at 12 bases. Germline CDR1 and CDR2: MNHEY and SVGEGT. There are 15 residues in the CDR3. J lost 6 bases, V lost 5 bases, and 4 bases had no gene match. CDR3 sequence: CASSRDRGPAGELFF. For the CDR3, the DNA is TGTGCCAGCAGTAGGGACAGGGGGCCCGCCGGGGAGCTGTTTTTT.

V is TRBV6-5 and J is TRBJ1-6, with TRBD1 matching 9 bases. The CDR3 contains 16 residues. The V gene end was trimmed by 0 bases and the J gene end by 8 bases; junction bases not matched to a gene: 5. The V gene's germline CDR1 is MNHEY and CDR2 SVGAGI. The CDR3 reads CASSYSGTGRDSPLHF. DNA for the CDR3: TGTGCCAGCAGTTACTCGGGGACAGGGAGGGATTCACCCCTCCACTTT.

V is TRBV3-1 (or the pseudogene TRBV3-2) and J is TRBJ1-3; 12 bases are shared with TRBD1. Germline V lookup: CDR1 LGHDT, CDR2 YNNKEL (reference sequence). The CDR3 sequence is 17 residues long. Losses at the gene ends were 5 bases for V and 4 bases for J; bases not matched to a gene: 9. CDR3 amino acids: CASSFPGQGAWGNTIYF. The CDR3 coding sequence is TGTGCCAGCAGCTTCCCGGGACAGGGGGCTTGGGGAAACACCATATATTTT.

J is TRBJ1-3 and V is TRBV3-1 (or the pseudogene TRBV3-2); no definite D call. The CDR3 is 15 amino acids. With 6 bases removed from V and 2 bases from J, the gap between germline ends came to 14 bases. CDR1 is LGHDT and CDR2 is YNNKEL in the germline V gene (reference sequence). CDR3 amino acids: CASSRQDQAGNTIYF. CDR3 sequence (DNA): TGTGCCAGCAGTCGACAAGACCAGGCTGGAAACACCATATATTTT.

This chain connects TRBV5-1 to TRBJ1-5, with D possibly being TRBD1 (5 bases). Germline-derived CDR1 and CDR2 are SGHRS and YFSETQ. The CDR3 sequence is 13 residues long. Trimming cost V 3 bases and J 11 bases, with 15 bases left between them. The CDR3 here is CASSYGTGGSQHF. As DNA, the CDR3 is TGCGCCAGCAGCTATGGCACCGGGGGGTCCCAGCATTTT.

A single count supports this clone. The chain is built from TRBV2 and TRBJ1-6, with D hard to call. Germline-derived CDR1 and CDR2 are SNHLY and FYNNEI. V was clipped by 3 bases and J by 7 bases, with 16 bases between them. The CDR3 runs 16 residues. The CDR3 sequence: CASSETEPSPNSPLHF. CDR3 nucleotide sequence: TGTGCCAGCAGTGAGACGGAACCCTCTCCCAATTCACCCCTCCACTTT.

This chain joins TRBV6-1 and TRBJ1-2; D unclear. V dropped 1 base and J dropped 4 bases, with 13 bases sitting between them. The germline CDR1 and CDR2 sequences are MNHNS and SASEGT. This CDR3 region has 15 residues. Written as DNA, the CDR3 is TGTGCCAGCAGTGAAGGCTATGCGGGCCCCTATGGCTACACCTTC. Protein: CASSEGYAGPYGYTF.

This clone was seen only once. The chain carries TRBV9 and TRBJ2-2; TRBD2 matches 8 bases. Germline V gene sequence: CDR1 SGDLS, CDR2 YYNGEE. V gave up 0 bases and J gave up 7 bases; unmatched junction bases: 5. The CDR3 spans 15 residues. The CDR3 protein is CASSVEGLVGGELFF. CDR3 DNA sequence: TGTGCCAGCAGCGTAGAGGGACTAGTTGGCGGGGAGCTGTTTTTT. The full variable domain, with the rest looked up from reference TRBV9 and TRBJ2-2, is DSGVTQTPKHLITATGQRVTLRCSPRSGDLSVYWYQQSLDQGLQFLIQYYNGEERAKGNILERFSAQQFPDLHSELNLSSLELGDSALYFCASSVEGLVGGELFFGEGSRLTVL.

The chain uses TRBV7-6 and TRBJ1-2; D might be TRBD1 (6 bases). CDR1 and CDR2 (germline): SGHVS, FNYEAQ. The germline V and J ends were trimmed by 1 base and 2 bases, with 14 bases remaining between them. CDR3 size: 16 residues. As DNA, the CDR3 is TGTGCCAGCAGCTTAGACGGGACATATAGGAACTATGGCTACACCTTC. Translation gives CASSLDGTYRNYGYTF.

This clone was counted a single time. V gene TRBV6-5 combines with J gene TRBJ1-2; 9 bases match TRBD1. CDR3 length: 15 residues. The V and J ends lost 10 bases and 6 bases, in that order; junction bases with no gene match: 15. The germline V gene has CDR1 MNHEY and CDR2 SVGAGI. The CDR3 protein is CATPMAWTGAHGYTF. DNA for the CDR3: TGTGCCACCCCGATGGCTTGGACAGGGGCGCATGGCTACACCTTC.

The chain joins TRBV4-2 to TRBJ2-5; no firm D call. V gave up 0 bases and J gave up 0 bases, with 5 bases separating them. From germline, CDR1 is LGHNA and CDR2 YNFKEQ. CDR3 size: 14 residues. In DNA, the CDR3 is TGTGCCAGCAGCCAAGACCAGCACCAAGAGACCCAGTACTTC. Protein product: CASSQDQHQETQYF.

The J gene is TRBJ2-7, the V gene TRBV12-3 or TRBV12-4, with 7 nucleotides matching TRBD1. The junction had 4 bases not matched to a gene; V was cut back by 2 bases and J by 6 bases. This CDR3 contains 13 residues. For the CDR3, the DNA is TGTGCCAGCAGTTTAACACAGGGGACCGAGCAGTACGTC. This encodes CASSLTQGTEQYV.

The CDR3 loop reads CASSLATLAGGTDTQYF. The CDR3, as DNA: TGTGCCAGCAGCTTGGCCACACTAGCGGGGGGCACAGATACGCAGTATTTT. The genes are TRBV5-4 and TRBJ2-3, with TRBD2 matching 11 bases. The CDR3 is made up of 17 amino acids. Germline values: CDR1 SGHNT, CDR2 YYREEE (reference sequence). J gave up 1 base and V 0 bases, and 4 bases lay outside the gene matches.

V usage is TRBV10-3 and J usage is TRBJ2-1, with 8 bases matching TRBD2. CDR3 size: 16 residues. Germline trimming cut 0 bases from V and 1 base from J; bases unmatched to any gene: 2. Germline lookup yields CDR1 ENHRY and CDR2 SYGVKD. The CDR3: CAISESGGASYNEQFF. DNA for the CDR3: TGTGCCATCAGTGAGTCCGGGGGGGCGTCCTACAATGAGCAGTTCTTC.

This sequence joins TRBV6-7 and TRBJ2-1; D unresolved. TRBV6-7 qualifies as an ORF whose function is uncertain. The CDR3 spans 19 residues. Trimming shortened V by 7 bases and J by 4 bases, and 29 bases separated the two germline ends. The CDR3 region has the DNA TGTGCCAGCAAGTTAAACCTCCTGACCGGATCTCAAAGTTACAATGAGCAGTTCTTC. This gives the protein CASKLNLLTGSQSYNEQFF.

The chain has TRBV11-2 and TRBJ2-7, with 7 bases identical to TRBD2. CDR1 and CDR2 from the germline V gene are SGHAT and FQNNGV. The CDR3 extends over 16 amino acids. V gave up 6 bases and J gave up 5 bases; unmatched junction bases: 16. The CDR3 DNA follows: TGTGCCAGCAGTGATCTCTCGGGACTACTAACGGACGAGCAGTACTTC. This gives the protein CASSDLSGLLTDEQYF.

The chain recombines TRBV19 with TRBJ2-2, with TRBD2 identical over 11 bases. The CDR3 length is 15 residues. Germline V gene sequence: CDR1 LNHDA, CDR2 SQIVND (reference sequence). Unmatched junction bases numbered 5, after V lost 6 bases and J lost 5 bases. The CDR3 nucleotides read TGTGCCAGTAGCACTAGCGGGAGAGGAACCGGGGAGCTGTTTTTT. Residues: CASSTSGRGTGELFF.

This chain joins TRBV18 and TRBJ1-2; D not resolved. Germline CDR1 is KGHSH and CDR2 is LQKENI. The CDR3 has 14 residues. Trimming cost V 1 base and J 0 bases, with 6 bases left between them. CDR3 protein: CASSPQETNYGYTF. The CDR3 DNA reads as TGTGCCAGCTCACCACAGGAGACTAACTATGGCTACACCTTC.